Following are 32 T cell receptor beta chains from one sample sequenced in a study of OX40 agonist ivuxolimab in advanced cancers. Assay: immunoSEQ multiplex PCR; the TCRdb copy retains only in-frame clones and omits some. This table holds about 20,000 clones, around 90% found once. Sample: CD4+ or CD8+ T cells sorted from blood, taken in a trial of the OX40 agonist ivuxolimab. These receptors were obtained from an adult with an advanced solid tumor such as melanoma, head and neck, liver or kidney cancer.

The genes are TRBV6-5 and TRBJ2-2; the D gene is possibly TRBD1 (6 bases). The CDR3 contains 15 residues. Germline V CDR1 and CDR2: MNHEY, SVGAGI. Trimming removed 6 bases at V and 5 bases at J, with 16 bases between. CDR3 nucleotide sequence: TGTGCCAGCAGGTCCTCAGGGGAGTCAACCGGGGAGCTGTTTTTT. This translates into CASRSSGESTGELFF.

The chain has TRBV12-5 and TRBJ2-1; weak D call: TRBD1 (5 bases). The germline V gene encodes CDR1 LGHNT and CDR2 FRNRAP. With 7 bases removed from V and 6 bases from J, the gap between germline ends came to 13 bases. The CDR3 consists of 13 residues. CDR3 DNA: TGTGCTAGTGAGAGGACAAGTCTCAATGAGCAGTTCTTC. Protein product: CASERTSLNEQFF.

The sample holds a few counts of this clone. The chain couples TRBV11-2 to TRBJ2-5, with a tentative D call TRBD2 (6 bases). CDR3 length: 16 amino acids. The germline gives CDR1 SGHAT, CDR2 FQNNGV. V shed 3 bases and J shed 4 bases, with 18 bases lying between them. In DNA, the CDR3 is TGTGCCAGCAGCTTTCCAGGCGCAGTGGGGGGAGAGACCCAGTACTTC. Translation gives CASSFPGAVGGETQYF.

The rearrangement joins TRBV5-5 to TRBJ2-5; D possibly corresponds to TRBD2 (5 bases). This CDR3 has 15 amino acids. CDR1 and CDR2 from the germline V gene are SGHKS and YYEKEE (reference sequence). V shed 0 bases and J shed 5 bases, with 14 bases lying between them. The CDR3 reads CASSLAIEWEETQYF. The CDR3 bases are TGTGCCAGCAGCTTGGCTATTGAGTGGGAGGAGACCCAGTACTTC.

This sequence joins TRBV11-2 and TRBJ1-3, with D unresolved. Germline CDR1 is SGHAT and CDR2 is FQNNGV. V was cut by 0 bases and J by 0 bases, with 15 bases left in between. The CDR3 consists of 18 residues. CDR3 DNA sequence: TGTGCCAGCAGCTTAGAGCCAGGACGGCCCAACTCTGGAAACACCATATATTTT. Protein product: CASSLEPGRPNSGNTIYF. Variable domain in full (rest from reference TRBV11-2 and TRBJ1-3): EAGVAQSPRYKIIEKRQSVAFWCNPISGHATLYWYQQILGQGPKLLIQFQNNGVVDDSQLPKDRFSAERLKGVDSTLKIQPAKLEDSAVYLCASSLEPGRPNSGNTIYFGEGSWLTVV.

The chain is built from TRBV11-2 and TRBJ2-7, with D possibly being TRBD2 (5 bases). The CDR3 is 14 residues long. Trimming took 4 bases from V and 1 from J, leaving 11 bases between them. CDR1 is SGHAT and CDR2 is FQNNGV in the germline V gene. The CDR3 sequence: CASSSQDWSYEQYF. CDR3 in DNA: TGTGCCAGCAGCTCGCAGGACTGGTCCTACGAGCAGTACTTC.

The chain combines TRBV4-2 with TRBJ2-5; TRBD2 agrees at 9 bases. V lost 4 bases to trimming and J lost 4 bases; unmatched junction nucleotides: 16. The germline gives CDR1 LGHNA, CDR2 YNFKEQ. The CDR3 runs 18 residues. The CDR3 sequence: CASSRESVLAGRGETQYF. CDR3 DNA sequence: TGTGCCAGCAGCCGCGAAAGCGTCCTAGCGGGGAGGGGAGAGACCCAGTACTTC.

The genes are TRBV5-1 and TRBJ2-2, with D perhaps being TRBD1 or TRBD2 (5 bases each). CDR3 size: 13 residues. Germline lookup yields CDR1 SGHRS and CDR2 YFSETQ. Trimming pared 1 base from V and 7 bases from J, leaving 8 bases between. CDR3 protein: CASSLRGDGELFF. For the CDR3, the DNA is TGCGCCAGCAGCTTGAGGGGAGACGGGGAGCTGTTTTTT. The full variable domain, rest sourced from reference TRBV5-1 and TRBJ2-2, is KAGVTQTPRYLIKTRGQQVTLSCSPISGHRSVSWYQQTPGQGLQFLFEYFSETQRNKGNFPGRFSGRQFSNSRSEMNVSTLELGDSALYLCASSLRGDGELFFGEGSRLTVL.

The genes are TRBV29-1 and TRBJ2-7; 10 bases fit TRBD1. The junction had 7 bases not matched to a gene; V was cut back by 3 bases and J by 5 bases. The CDR3 consists of 14 residues. The germline V gene encodes CDR1 SQVTM and CDR2 ANQGSEA. The chain's CDR3 is CSVEALGTGDEQYF. CDR3 nucleotide sequence: TGCAGCGTTGAGGCCCTCGGGACAGGGGACGAGCAGTACTTC.

The rearrangement uses TRBV7-9 and TRBJ1-1; a weak D match, TRBD1 (6 bases). Germline V lookup: CDR1 SEHNR, CDR2 FQNEAQ (reference sequence). V was pared by 4 bases and J by 1 base, with 13 bases between. CDR3 length: 15 residues. The CDR3 region has the DNA TGTGCCAGCAGCTCAGGGGTATTAGCGAACACTGAAGCTTTCTTT. Translating it yields CASSSGVLANTEAFF.

This rearrangement joins TRBV5-1 to TRBJ2-7, with TRBD1 matching over 10 bases. Germline trimming cut 0 bases from V and 3 bases from J; bases unmatched to any gene: 0. The CDR3 sequence is 14 residues long. Looked up from germline, CDR1 is SGHRS and CDR2 is YFSETQ. The CDR3 region has the DNA TGCGCCAGCAGCTTGGGGACAGGGGGCTACGAGCAGTACTTC. Residues: CASSLGTGGYEQYF.

This chain connects TRBV6-1 to TRBJ2-6, with D maybe TRBD1 (6 bases). This CDR3 contains 15 residues. Germline CDR1 and CDR2: MNHNS and SASEGT. V lost 4 bases, J lost 4 bases, and 11 bases lay in between. CDR3 DNA sequence: TGTGCCAGCAGTGCACAGGGTCTGGGGGCCAACGTCCTGACTTTC. Its protein is CASSAQGLGANVLTF.

The chain has TRBV7-8 and TRBJ2-5, with D hard to call. Germline lookup yields CDR1 SGHVS and CDR2 FQNEAQ. With 2 bases removed from V and 2 bases from J, the gap between germline ends came to 6 bases. This CDR3 contains 13 residues. The CDR3 is CASSLFDQETQYF. The CDR3 nucleotides read TGTGCCAGCAGCTTATTCGATCAAGAGACCCAGTACTTC.

CDR3 nucleotides: TGTGCCTGCGGGGGACAGGGGGTAGATACGCAGTATTTT. Translated: CACGGQGVDTQYF. The chain recombines TRBV6-6 with TRBJ2-3; 11 bases agree with TRBD1. CDR1 is MNHNY, CDR2 SVGAGI, per germline (reference sequence). The CDR3 has 13 residues. The V gene end was trimmed by 11 bases and the J gene end by 5 bases; junction bases not matched to a gene: 6.

The chain has TRBV5-4 and TRBJ2-7, with D possibly matching TRBD1 (5 bases). CDR3 length: 12 residues. The V and J ends lost 0 bases and 12 bases respectively, with 13 bases between them. Per the germline V gene, CDR1 is SGHNT and CDR2 is YYREEE (reference sequence). The DNA for the CDR3 is TGTGCCAGCAGCTTGGCCTCAGGACATCGGTACTTC. Protein product: CASSLASGHRYF.

The chain couples TRBV4-1 to TRBJ2-7; D possibly uses TRBD1 or TRBD2 (5 bases each). The CDR3 has 16 amino acids. The germline V gene has CDR1 MGHRA and CDR2 YSYEKL. Trimming removed 4 bases from V and 3 bases from J, with 19 bases in between. Here the CDR3 DNA reads TGCGCCAGCAGCCGAGGGACGGATAATACATTCTACGAGCAGTACTTC. Amino acid sequence: CASSRGTDNTFYEQYF.

This chain connects TRBV7-8 to TRBJ1-6; the match to TRBD1 covers 7 bases. The CDR3 consists of 14 residues. V gave up 3 bases and J gave up 8 bases; unmatched junction bases: 4. In germline, CDR1 is SGHVS, CDR2 FQNEAQ. The CDR3 nucleotides are TGTGCCAGCAGCTTCCGGGACAGTGATTCACCCCTCCACTTT. Translation: CASSFRDSDSPLHF.

Concerning this clone: The identical CDR3 is also encoded by other nucleotide sequences in the sample. This rearrangement joins TRBV6-5 to TRBJ1-1; a possible D gene is TRBD1 (5 bases). Trimming shortened V by 3 bases and J by 0 bases, and 11 bases separated the two germline ends. The germline V gene has CDR1 MNHEY and CDR2 SVGAGI. The CDR3 runs to 15 residues. The chain's CDR3 is CASSYRGSMNTEAFF. The CDR3 nucleotides read TGTGCCAGCAGTTATCGGGGGTCCATGAACACTGAAGCTTTCTTT.

V is TRBV2 and J is TRBJ1-1, with D unresolved. This CDR3 is built from 14 residues. From germline, CDR1 is SNHLY and CDR2 FYNNEI. Between the trimmed V and J ends, which lost 4 bases and 7 bases, there was a span of 16 bases. CDR3: CASSGFPQDLEAFF. CDR3 DNA: TGTGCCAGCAGTGGATTCCCCCAGGATCTTGAAGCTTTCTTT. The variable domain in full, completed from reference TRBV2 and TRBJ1-1, reads EPEVTQTPSHQVTQMGQEVILRCVPISNHLYFYWYRQILGQKVEFLVSFYNNEISEKSEIFDDQFSVERPDGSNFTLKIRSTKLEDSAMYFCASSGFPQDLEAFFGQGTRLTVV.

This clone is a singleton in its sample. The gene calls are TRBV5-4 and TRBJ2-7, with TRBD1 matching 8 bases. J lost 0 bases, V lost 3 bases, and 14 bases had no gene match. Germline lookup yields CDR1 SGHNT and CDR2 YYREEE (reference sequence). The CDR3 length is 18 residues. In DNA form, the CDR3 reads TGTGCCAGCAGCTCACCGATTGGGTCAGGGGGCGGCTCCTACGAGCAGTACTTC. This translates into CASSSPIGSGGGSYEQYF. The full variable domain, its missing parts supplied by reference TRBV5-4 and TRBJ2-7, is ETGVTQSPTHLIKTRGQQVTLRCSSQSGHNTVSWYQQALGQGPQFIFQYYREEENGRGNFPPRFSGLQFPNYSSELNVNALELDDSALYLCASSSPIGSGGGSYEQYFGPGTRLTVT.

V is TRBV10-3 and J is TRBJ1-6; D may be TRBD1 (5 bases). This CDR3 is built from 14 residues. Between the trimmed V and J ends, which lost 11 bases and 5 bases, there was a span of 16 bases. Looked up from germline, CDR1 is ENHRY and CDR2 is SYGVKD. The CDR3 region is CASHRDGDNSPLHF. CDR3 DNA: TGTGCCTCCCACCGGGACGGAGATAATTCACCCCTCCACTTT.

CDR3: CASSIYQGASYEQYF. DNA for the CDR3: TGTGCCAGTAGTATTTACCAGGGGGCTTCCTACGAGCAGTACTTC. The rearrangement joins TRBV19 to TRBJ2-7; 8 bases align to TRBD1. This CDR3 is 15 amino acids long. Trimming removed 3 bases from V and 1 base from J; junction bases left unmatched: 5. Germline values: CDR1 LNHDA, CDR2 SQIVND (reference sequence). The full variable domain, with the rest looked up from reference TRBV19 and TRBJ2-7, is DGGITQSPKYLFRKEGQNVTLSCEQNLNHDAMYWYRQDPGQGLRLIYYSQIVNDFQKGDIAEGYSVSREKKESFPLTVTSAQKNPTAFYLCASSIYQGASYEQYFGPGTRLTVT.

The rearrangement uses TRBV29-1 and TRBJ2-7, with D possibly matching TRBD2 (5 bases). The CDR3 consists of 13 residues. Trimming cost V 3 bases and J 0 bases, with 9 bases left between them. Germline CDR1 is SQVTM and CDR2 is ANQGSEA. CDR3 sequence: CSVDKGSSYEQYF. The DNA of the CDR3 is TGCAGCGTTGACAAAGGGAGCTCCTACGAGCAGTACTTC.

This sequence joins TRBV2 and TRBJ1-2, with 7 bases fitting TRBD1. The germline V gene has CDR1 SNHLY and CDR2 FYNNEI. This CDR3 region has 14 residues. V lost 5 bases, J lost 4 bases, and 7 bases stayed unmatched. CDR3 nucleotide sequence: TGTGCCAGCAGTAATCAGGGGGAAGGCTATGGCTACACCTTC. Residues: CASSNQGEGYGYTF.

This clone is a singleton in its sample. This chain uses TRBV11-2 with TRBJ2-5, with D perhaps TRBD1 or TRBD2 (6 bases each). V gave up 4 bases and J gave up 5 bases, with 11 bases separating them. Germline V gives CDR1 SGHAT, CDR2 FQNNGV. The CDR3 runs 13 residues. CDR3 DNA: TGTGCCAGCAGCTCGGGGGCAGGGGAGACCCAGTACTTC. This codes for CASSSGAGETQYF. Variable domain in full (rest from reference TRBV11-2 and TRBJ2-5): EAGVAQSPRYKIIEKRQSVAFWCNPISGHATLYWYQQILGQGPKLLIQFQNNGVVDDSQLPKDRFSAERLKGVDSTLKIQPAKLEDSAVYLCASSSGAGETQYFGPGTRLLVL.

This chain joins TRBV7-9 and TRBJ2-1; 7 bases line up with TRBD2. The germline CDR1 and CDR2 sequences are SEHNR and FQNEAQ (reference sequence). The CDR3 loop spans 15 amino acids. J was trimmed by 10 bases and V by 1 base; bases with no gene match: 10. CDR3 residues: CASSLGRGTIYEQFF. CDR3 coding DNA: TGTGCCAGCAGCTTAGGGCGGGGGACCATATACGAGCAGTTCTTC.

The gene calls are TRBV10-3 and TRBJ1-5; unclear D gene. V was pared by 1 base and J by 5 bases, with 9 bases between. Germline CDR1 ENHRY, CDR2 SYGVKD. CDR3 length: 14 residues. The chain's CDR3 is CAISEFKGYQPQHF. The CDR3 DNA reads TGTGCCATCAGTGAGTTTAAGGGTTATCAGCCCCAGCATTTT.

This rearrangement joins TRBV4-1 to TRBJ2-7, with D possibly being TRBD1 (6 bases). The CDR3 spans 14 residues. The germline CDR1 and CDR2 sequences are MGHRA and YSYEKL. Trimming removed 1 base at V and 3 bases at J, with 10 bases between. The CDR3 protein is CASSQGQANYEQYF. The CDR3 DNA sequence: TGCGCCAGCAGCCAAGGACAGGCTAACTACGAGCAGTACTTC.

This clone is a singleton in its sample. The chain combines TRBV27 with TRBJ2-7; a possible D gene is TRBD1 (6 bases). The V gene lost 6 bases and the J gene lost 0 bases, with 15 bases spanning the gap. The germline CDR1 and CDR2 sequences are MNHEY and SMNVEV (reference sequence). The CDR3 runs to 15 residues. CDR3 amino acids: CASSVGQPGSYEQYF. The CDR3 coding sequence is TGTGCCAGCAGCGTCGGACAGCCTGGCTCCTACGAGCAGTACTTC.

This clone is a singleton in its sample. The J gene is TRBJ2-2, the V gene TRBV5-1, with D possibly being TRBD2 (7 bases). Germline CDR1 reads SGHRS; CDR2 reads YFSETQ. Trimming took 2 bases from V and 2 from J, leaving 10 bases between them. The CDR3 covers 15 residues. The CDR3 region has the DNA TGCGCCAGCAGCTTCCCGGGGGGCAACACCGGGGAGCTGTTTTTT. Its protein is CASSFPGGNTGELFF.

This chain uses TRBV6-5 with TRBJ2-3; 9 bases are shared with TRBD2. With 2 bases clipped from V and 0 bases from J, the junction kept 3 bases outside the gene matches. Germline loops: CDR1 MNHEY, CDR2 SVGAGI. The CDR3 is 16 amino acids. CDR3 sequence (DNA): TGTGCCAGCAGTTACGTAGCGGGGGATAGCACAGATACGCAGTATTTT. It specifies CASSYVAGDSTDTQYF.

J is TRBJ2-5 and V is TRBV5-6; TRBD1 might be the D (6 bases). Germline values: CDR1 SGHDT, CDR2 YYEEEE. Trimming shortened V by 4 bases and J by 0 bases, and 7 bases separated the two germline ends. The CDR3 is 13 residues long. The chain's CDR3 is CASSRTDQETQYF. The DNA of the CDR3 is TGTGCCAGCAGCCGGACAGACCAAGAGACCCAGTACTTC.